The source of this TCR beta chain is a study of blood T cell repertoires in COVID-19. Study as a whole: In each case, the material was cDNA or gDNA derived from T cells, B-cell-depleted T cells, or PBMCs.

Sequencing used immunoSEQ multiplex PCR; TCRdb keeps in-frame clones, though not all of them. Of 97,000 or so clones listed, 80% to 90% were seen once; the top ten hold 7.5% to 10%. Trimming cost V 5 bases and J 0 bases, with 14 bases left between them. The CDR3 has 15 residues. CDR1 LGHNT and CDR2 FRNRAP come from the germline V gene. This clone appeared a few times. The receptor comes from a man in his forties with active or convalescent COVID-19. Input material: peripheral blood. The chain employs TRBV12-5 and TRBJ2-7, with D possibly TRBD2 on 6 matching bases. CDR3 sequence (DNA): TGTGCTAGTGGTCGCGGGGATCCCAGCTCCTACGAGCAGTACTTC. This encodes CASGRGDPSSYEQYF.